The T cell receptor (beta chain) under discussion was sequenced for a study of blood T cell repertoires in COVID-19. Germline V gene data show CDR1 as GTSNPN and CDR2 as SVGIG (reference sequence). The CDR3 is 15 residues long. Trimming removed 4 bases from V and 7 bases from J; junction bases left unmatched: 10. Residents of 24 US areas, aged roughly 18 to 89 years, made up the participants. Under the authors' procedure: Amplified reference gene primers provided the basis for estimating nucleated cell counts. Measured with immunoSEQ multiplex PCR; TCRdb has only the in-frame clones, and not every one. V, J and clone size are those of that table, while D and trimming were read from the DNA. The sample comprises around 330,000 clones, about 85% of which are singletons, and 1.9% rests with the top ten.

The gene calls are TRBV30 and TRBJ1-6, with 7 bases aligning to TRBD1. Sequencing was done on a sample of PBMCs or T cells enriched from blood (not recorded which). This sequence originates from a woman under 40 who had been exposed to COVID-19. The CDR3 DNA reads TGTGCCTGGACCAAAATCGGACAGGAAAATTCACCCCTCCACTTT. This encodes CAWTKIGQENSPLHF.